This T cell receptor beta chain comes out of a study of T cells in Graves' hyperthyroidism and ophthalmopathy. Whole-study findings and limits: Most expanded thyroid clonotypes above 0.001 recurred in blood.

With respect to this clonotype: What it binds is unknown.

RNA transcripts yielded amplified TCR beta CDR3 regions. A first-round RT-PCR of the TCR CDR3 used the HTBI primer set. One entry per CDR3 protein results from TCRdb running MiXCR on the multiplex PCR reads. The table records some 770,000 distinct CDR3 sequences, about 16% of them present only once. Germline loops: CDR1 SGHNT, CDR2 YENEEA. The CDR3 spans 11 residues. Trimming left V 1 base short and J 10 bases short, with 7 bases between. The hyperthyroidism patients had all been newly diagnosed, and their disease duration was under 2 months. Their ages ranged from 18 to 65 years. A patient was excluded if there was uncontrolled infection, other autoimmune disease, pregnancy or lactation.

Sequences were obtained from blood. This clonotype was obtained from a man aged 18 to 29 with Graves' hyperthyroidism. The V call is TRBV11-3, the J call TRBJ1-1; D possibly corresponds to TRBD1 (5 bases). This CDR3 is CASSLAGAAFF. The CDR3 DNA reads TGTGCCAGCAGCTTAGCTGGGGCAGCTTTCTTT.